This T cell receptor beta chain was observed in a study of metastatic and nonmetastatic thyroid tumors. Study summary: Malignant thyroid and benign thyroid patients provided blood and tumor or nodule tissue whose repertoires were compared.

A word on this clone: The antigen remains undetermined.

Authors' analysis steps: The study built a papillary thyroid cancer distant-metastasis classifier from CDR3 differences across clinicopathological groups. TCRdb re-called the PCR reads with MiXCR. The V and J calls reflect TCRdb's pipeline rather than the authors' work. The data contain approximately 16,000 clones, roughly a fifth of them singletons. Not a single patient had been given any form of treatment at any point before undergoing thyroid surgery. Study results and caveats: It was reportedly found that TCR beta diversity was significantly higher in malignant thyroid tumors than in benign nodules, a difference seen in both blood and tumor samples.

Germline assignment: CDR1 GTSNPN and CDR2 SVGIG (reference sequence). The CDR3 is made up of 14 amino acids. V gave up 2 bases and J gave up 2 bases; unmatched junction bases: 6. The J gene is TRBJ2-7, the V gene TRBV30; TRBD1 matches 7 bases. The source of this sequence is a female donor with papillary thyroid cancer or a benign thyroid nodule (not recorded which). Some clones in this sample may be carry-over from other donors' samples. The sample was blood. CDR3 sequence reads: CAWSISGTAYEQYF. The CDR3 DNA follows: TGTGCCTGGAGTATATCCGGGACAGCCTACGAGCAGTACTTC.